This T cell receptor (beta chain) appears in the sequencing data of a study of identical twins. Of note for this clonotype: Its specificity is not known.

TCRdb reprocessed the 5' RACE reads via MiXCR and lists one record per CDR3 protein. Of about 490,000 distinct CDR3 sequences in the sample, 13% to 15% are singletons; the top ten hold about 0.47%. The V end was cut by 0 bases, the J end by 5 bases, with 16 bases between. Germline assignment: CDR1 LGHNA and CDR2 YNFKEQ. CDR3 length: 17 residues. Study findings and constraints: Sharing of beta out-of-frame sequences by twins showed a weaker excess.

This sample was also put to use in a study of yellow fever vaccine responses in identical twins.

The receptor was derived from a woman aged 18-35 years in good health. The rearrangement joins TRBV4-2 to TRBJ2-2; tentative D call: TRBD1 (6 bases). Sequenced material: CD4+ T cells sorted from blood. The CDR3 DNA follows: TGTGCCAGCAGCCAAGATCTCATTAGGGGGTCAACCGGGGAGCTGTTTTTT. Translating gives CASSQDLIRGSTGELFF.